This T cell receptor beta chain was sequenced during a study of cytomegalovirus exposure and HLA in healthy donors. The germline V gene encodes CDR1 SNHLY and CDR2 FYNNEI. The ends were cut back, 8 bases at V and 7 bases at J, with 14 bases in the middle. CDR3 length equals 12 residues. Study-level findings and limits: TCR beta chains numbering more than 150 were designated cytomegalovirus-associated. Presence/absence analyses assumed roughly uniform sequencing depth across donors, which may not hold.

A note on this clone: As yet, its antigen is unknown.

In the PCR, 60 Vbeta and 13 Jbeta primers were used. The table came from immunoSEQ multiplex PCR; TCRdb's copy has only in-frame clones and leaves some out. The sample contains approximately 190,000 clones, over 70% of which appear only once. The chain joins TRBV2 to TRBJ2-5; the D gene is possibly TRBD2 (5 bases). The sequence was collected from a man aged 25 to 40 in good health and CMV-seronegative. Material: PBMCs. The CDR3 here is CASSYTRGTQYF. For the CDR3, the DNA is TGTGCCAGCTCGTACACCCGGGGGACCCAGTACTTC.